This T cell receptor (beta chain) was captured in a study of PD-L1 blockade in urothelial cancer. Across the whole study: Atezolizumab was started by patients in 2014 at 1,200 mg intravenously every 3 weeks. Prior chemotherapy ranged from 0 to 3 regimens per patient. Median T cell yield from blood was 141,255.

Method: immunoSEQ multiplex PCR; TCRdb's copy keeps in-frame clones and lacks some. The sample shows roughly 120,000 clones, roughly 91% of them seen only once. Time point reported: peripheral blood 6 weeks after treatment start. Germline-derived CDR1 and CDR2 are SEHNR and FQNEAQ (reference sequence). After removal of 8 bases from V and 2 bases from J, the junction contained 10 bases not matched to a gene. The CDR3 runs 15 residues. The TCR originated in a man aged 60 to 75 with urothelial cancer. Sequencing used PBMCs, obtained around atezolizumab (anti-PD-L1) treatment. J is TRBJ2-7 and V is TRBV7-9; 9 positions match TRBD2. This CDR3 is CASSETSGKTYEQYF. The DNA of the CDR3 is TGTGCCAGCTCGGAGACTAGCGGCAAAACCTACGAGCAGTACTTC.